A single T cell receptor beta chain is shown here with its context. The entry originates in a study of T cells in Graves' hyperthyroidism and ophthalmopathy. Subjects with ophthalmopathy showed a Clinical Activity Score no lower than 3, a NOSPECS grade no lower than 4, and a duration shorter than 3 months. A patient was excluded if there was uncontrolled infection, other autoimmune disease, pregnancy or lactation. The CDR3 regions of TCR beta were amplified from RNA transcripts. Initially, a first-round RT-PCR of the TCR CDR3 employed the HTBI primer set. Each CDR3 protein is one row after TCRdb ran MiXCR on the multiplex PCR reads. The sample gives around 300,000 distinct CDR3 sequences, 22% of which show up once; around 62% is in the top ten. V lost 3 bases to trimming and J lost 9 bases, with 12 bases between them. Germline lookup yields CDR1 SGHTA and CDR2 FQGTGA. The CDR3 totals 13 residues.

The TCR comes from a man aged 25-45 years with Graves' ophthalmopathy. V usage is TRBV7-3 and J usage is TRBJ2-1, with D unresolved. The sequencing sample was made of blood. DNA of the CDR3: TGTGCCAGCAGCTTCTCTCGTACGGGTGAGCAGTTCTTC. Residues: CASSFSRTGEQFF.